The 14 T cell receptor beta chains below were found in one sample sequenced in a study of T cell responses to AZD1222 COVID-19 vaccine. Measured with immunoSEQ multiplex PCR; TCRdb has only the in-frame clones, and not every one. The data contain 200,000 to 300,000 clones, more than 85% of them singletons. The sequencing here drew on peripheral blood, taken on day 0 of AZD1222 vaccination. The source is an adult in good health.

CDR3 amino acids: CSVETGKGEGYTF. CDR3 nucleotides: TGCAGCGTCGAAACCGGGAAGGGGGAAGGCTACACCTTC. The rearrangement uses TRBV29-1 and TRBJ1-2, with D maybe TRBD1 (6 bases). Trimming left V 6 bases short and J 8 bases short, with 19 bases between. CDR3 size: 13 residues. Germline CDR1 SQVTM, CDR2 ANQGSEA.

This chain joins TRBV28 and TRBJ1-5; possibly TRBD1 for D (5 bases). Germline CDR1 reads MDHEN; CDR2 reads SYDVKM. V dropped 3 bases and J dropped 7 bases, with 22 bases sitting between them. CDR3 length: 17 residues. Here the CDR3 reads CASSLGGNWATLQPQHF. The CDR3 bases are TGTGCCAGCAGTTTGGGGGGAAATTGGGCGACTCTGCAGCCCCAGCATTTT.

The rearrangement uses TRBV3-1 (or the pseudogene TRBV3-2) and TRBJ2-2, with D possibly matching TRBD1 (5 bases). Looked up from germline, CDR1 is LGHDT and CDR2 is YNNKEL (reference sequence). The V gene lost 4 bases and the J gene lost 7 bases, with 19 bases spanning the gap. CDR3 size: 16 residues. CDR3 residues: CASSLTGSVSSGELFF. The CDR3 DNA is TGTGCCAGCAGCCTTACAGGTTCGGTCAGCAGCGGGGAGCTGTTTTTT.

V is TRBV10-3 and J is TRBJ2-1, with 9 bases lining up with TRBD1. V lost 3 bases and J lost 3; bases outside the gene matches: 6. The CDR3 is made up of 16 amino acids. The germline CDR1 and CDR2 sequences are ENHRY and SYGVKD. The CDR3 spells CAISEHRGQVYNEQFF. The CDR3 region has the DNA TGTGCCATCAGTGAACACAGGGGGCAGGTCTACAATGAGCAGTTCTTC.

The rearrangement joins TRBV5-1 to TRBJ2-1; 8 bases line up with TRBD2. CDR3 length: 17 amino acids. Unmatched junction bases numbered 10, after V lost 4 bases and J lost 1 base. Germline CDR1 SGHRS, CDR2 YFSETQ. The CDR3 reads CASSVGTSMNSYNEQFF. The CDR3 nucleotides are TGCGCCAGCAGCGTCGGGACTAGTATGAATTCCTACAATGAGCAGTTCTTC.

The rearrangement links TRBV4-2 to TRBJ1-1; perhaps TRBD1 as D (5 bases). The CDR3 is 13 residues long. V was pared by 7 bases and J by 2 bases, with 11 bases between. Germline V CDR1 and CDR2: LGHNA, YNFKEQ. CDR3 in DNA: TGTGCCAGCACCTATGGGGCCAACACTGAAGCTTTCTTT. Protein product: CASTYGANTEAFF.

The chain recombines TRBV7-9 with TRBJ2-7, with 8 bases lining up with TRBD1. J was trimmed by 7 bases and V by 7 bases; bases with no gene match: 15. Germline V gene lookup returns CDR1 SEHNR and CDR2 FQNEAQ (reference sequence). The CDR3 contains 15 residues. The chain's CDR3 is CASILSRTGSGEQYF. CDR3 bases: TGTGCCAGCATCCTATCACGGACAGGGTCCGGGGAGCAGTACTTC.

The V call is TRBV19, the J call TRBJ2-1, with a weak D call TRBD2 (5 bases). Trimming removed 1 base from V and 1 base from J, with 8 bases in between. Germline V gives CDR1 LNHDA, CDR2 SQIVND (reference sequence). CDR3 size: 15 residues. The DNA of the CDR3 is TGTGCCAGTAGTATAGGAGGGCGTTCCTACAATGAGCAGTTCTTC. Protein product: CASSIGGRSYNEQFF.

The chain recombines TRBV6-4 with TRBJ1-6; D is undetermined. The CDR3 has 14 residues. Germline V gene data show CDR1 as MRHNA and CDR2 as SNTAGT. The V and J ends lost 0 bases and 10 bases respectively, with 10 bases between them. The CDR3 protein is CASSDSQYGSPLHF. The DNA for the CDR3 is TGTGCCAGCAGTGACTCCCAGTATGGCTCACCCCTCCACTTT.

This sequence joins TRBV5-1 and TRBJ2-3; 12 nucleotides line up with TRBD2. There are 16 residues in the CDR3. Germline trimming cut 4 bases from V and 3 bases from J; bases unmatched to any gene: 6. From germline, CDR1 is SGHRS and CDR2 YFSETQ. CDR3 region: CASSPPLAGGTDTQYF. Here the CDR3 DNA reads TGCGCCAGCAGCCCACCCCTAGCGGGAGGGACAGATACGCAGTATTTT.

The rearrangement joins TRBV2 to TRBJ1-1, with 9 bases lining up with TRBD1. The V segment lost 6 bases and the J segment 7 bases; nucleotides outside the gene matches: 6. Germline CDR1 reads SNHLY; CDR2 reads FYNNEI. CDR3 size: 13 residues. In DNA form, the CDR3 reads TGTGCCAGCAGCCCACAGGGGGCTAATGAAGCTTTCTTT. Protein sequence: CASSPQGANEAFF.

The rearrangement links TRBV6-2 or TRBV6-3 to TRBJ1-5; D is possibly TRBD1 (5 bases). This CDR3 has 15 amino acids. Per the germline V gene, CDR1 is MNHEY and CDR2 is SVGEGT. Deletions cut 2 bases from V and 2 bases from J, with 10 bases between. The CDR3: CASSYPWGGNQPQHF. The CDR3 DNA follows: TGTGCCAGCAGTTACCCGTGGGGCGGCAATCAGCCCCAGCATTTT.

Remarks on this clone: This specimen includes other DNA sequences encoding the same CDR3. CDR3 residues: CASSLNTGELFF. The CDR3 DNA is TGTGCCAGCAGTCTGAACACCGGGGAGCTGTTTTTT. The rearrangement joins TRBV12-3 or TRBV12-4 to TRBJ2-2; D gene unclear. This CDR3 contains 12 residues. V was cut by 5 bases and J by 1 base, with 2 bases left in between.

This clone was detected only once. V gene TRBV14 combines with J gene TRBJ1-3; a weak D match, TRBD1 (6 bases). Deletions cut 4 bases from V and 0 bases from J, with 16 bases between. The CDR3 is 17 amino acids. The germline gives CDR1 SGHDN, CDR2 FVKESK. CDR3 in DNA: TGTGCCAGCAGCCCATTCAAAAAGGACAGCTCTGGAAACACCATATATTTT. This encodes CASSPFKKDSSGNTIYF.